The 20 T cell receptor beta chains in this list originate from one sample, sequenced in a study of OX40 agonist ivuxolimab in advanced cancers. Method: immunoSEQ multiplex PCR; TCRdb's copy keeps in-frame clones and lacks some. In the table there are about 66,000 clones, about 89% of which are singletons. The input for sequencing was CD4+ or CD8+ T cells sorted from blood, taken in a trial of the OX40 agonist ivuxolimab. Receptor source: an adult with an advanced solid tumor such as melanoma, head and neck, liver or kidney cancer.

DNA of the CDR3: TGTGCCAGCAGTCGACAGGTGGCTTTCTTT. Residues: CASSRQVAFF. The rearrangement links TRBV6-6 to TRBJ1-1, with D possibly matching TRBD1 (6 bases). The germline gives CDR1 MNHNY, CDR2 SVGAGI (reference sequence). V was cut by 5 bases and J by 11 bases, with 9 bases left in between. The CDR3 runs to 10 residues.

This chain uses TRBV6-5 with TRBJ1-3; D possibly corresponds to TRBD1 (5 bases). The germline V gene encodes CDR1 MNHEY and CDR2 SVGAGI. There are 14 residues in the CDR3. Trimming stripped 9 bases from V and 4 bases from J, with 16 bases between. CDR3 residues: CASRDLGGGNTIYF. The CDR3 DNA reads as TGTGCCAGTCGTGACCTCGGGGGGGGAAACACCATATATTTT.

The chain carries TRBV30 and TRBJ1-2, with D possibly matching TRBD1 (5 bases). CDR1 and CDR2 (germline): GTSNPN, SVGIG (reference sequence). V lost 8 bases to trimming and J lost 2 bases, with 15 bases between them. The CDR3 is 13 residues long. The CDR3 region is CALAGQANYGYTF. The DNA of the CDR3 is TGTGCCCTCGCGGGGCAGGCGAACTATGGCTACACCTTC.

The gene calls are TRBV7-9 and TRBJ2-1; D unclear. From germline, CDR1 is SEHNR and CDR2 FQNEAQ (reference sequence). This CDR3 spans 19 amino acids. V was clipped by 5 bases and J by 3 bases, with 26 bases between them. The CDR3 region is CASSPSIMGALKYYNEQFF. In DNA form, the CDR3 reads TGTGCCAGCAGCCCCTCCATAATGGGCGCCTTAAAGTACTACAATGAGCAGTTCTTC.

The chain couples TRBV7-9 to TRBJ1-2; D unresolved. The CDR3 is 14 amino acids. V shed 1 base and J shed 0 bases, with 6 bases lying between them. Germline assignment: CDR1 SEHNR and CDR2 FQNEAQ (reference sequence). CDR3 DNA: TGTGCCAGCAGCTTAGTTTCGACTAACTATGGCTACACCTTC. Its translation is CASSLVSTNYGYTF.

This clone was detected once. V usage is TRBV19 and J usage is TRBJ1-5; D uncertain. Germline lookup yields CDR1 LNHDA and CDR2 SQIVND (reference sequence). Trimming stripped 2 bases from V and 8 bases from J, with 10 bases between. The CDR3 consists of 13 residues. The DNA of the CDR3 is TGTGCCAGTAGTATAATCTTAGCTAAGCCCCAGCATTTT. Its protein product is CASSIILAKPQHF.

This chain connects TRBV7-9 to TRBJ2-3; D tentatively reads TRBD1 or TRBD2 (6 bases each). This CDR3 spans 16 amino acids. V shed 1 base and J shed 5 bases, with 16 bases lying between them. Germline V CDR1 and CDR2: SEHNR, FQNEAQ (reference sequence). CDR3 coding DNA: TGTGCCAGCAGCTTAGAGGGGGAGGTTCAAGGAGATACGCAGTATTTT. Protein sequence: CASSLEGEVQGDTQYF. The variable domain in full, completed from reference TRBV7-9 and TRBJ2-3, reads DTGVSQNPRHKITKRGQNVTFRCDPISEHNRLYWYRQTLGQGPEFLTYFQNEAQLEKSRLLSDRFSAERPKGSFSTLEIQRTEQGDSAMYLCASSLEGEVQGDTQYFGPGTRLTVL.

The chain links TRBV5-1 to TRBJ1-1; 8 nucleotides agree with TRBD1. V gave up 7 bases and J gave up 4 bases; unmatched junction bases: 12. Looked up from germline, CDR1 is SGHRS and CDR2 is YFSETQ. This CDR3 has 15 amino acids. The CDR3 DNA reads TGCGCCAGCCAATACGCAGGGACAGGTGGCACTGAAGCTTTCTTT. It translates to CASQYAGTGGTEAFF.

The V and J genes are TRBV5-1 and TRBJ2-3; 13 positions agree with TRBD2. This CDR3 contains 18 residues. CDR1 is SGHRS, CDR2 YFSETQ, per germline. V trimming: 0 bases; J trimming: 0 bases; junction bases outside the gene matches: 4. The CDR3 DNA is TGCGCCAGCAGCTTGGAGGGACTAGCGGGGACTAGCACAGATACGCAGTATTTT. It specifies CASSLEGLAGTSTDTQYF. The full variable domain, completed using reference TRBV5-1 and TRBJ2-3, is KAGVTQTPRYLIKTRGQQVTLSCSPISGHRSVSWYQQTPGQGLQFLFEYFSETQRNKGNFPGRFSGRQFSNSRSEMNVSTLELGDSALYLCASSLEGLAGTSTDTQYFGPGTRLTVL.

The chain joins TRBV27 to TRBJ2-1, with TRBD2 as a possible D gene (5 bases). This CDR3 region has 16 residues. V lost 6 bases to trimming and J lost 1 base, with 16 bases between them. The germline gives CDR1 MNHEY, CDR2 SMNVEV (reference sequence). The CDR3 protein is CASSPGGSASYNEQFF. The CDR3, as DNA: TGTGCCAGCAGCCCCGGTGGGAGCGCGTCCTACAATGAGCAGTTCTTC.

This chain joins TRBV14 and TRBJ1-1; the D is unclear. The CDR3 has 15 amino acids. The germline V gene encodes CDR1 SGHDN and CDR2 FVKESK. V gave up 0 bases and J gave up 1 base, with 9 bases separating them. CDR3 amino acids: CASSQELGTNTEAFF. CDR3 nucleotide sequence: TGTGCCAGCAGCCAAGAGCTGGGAACGAACACTGAAGCTTTCTTT.

The rearrangement links TRBV5-4 to TRBJ2-5, with 7 nucleotides matching TRBD1. The ends lost 0 bases at V and 4 bases at J; junction bases unmatched: 3. The germline gives CDR1 SGHNT, CDR2 YYREEE (reference sequence). This CDR3 comprises 14 residues. The CDR3 DNA sequence: TGTGCCAGCAGCTTGGATGCAGGGGGAGAGACCCAGTACTTC. It specifies CASSLDAGGETQYF.

This sequence joins TRBV27 and TRBJ1-2, with TRBD1 matching 10 bases. This CDR3 has 14 amino acids. Germline V gene lookup returns CDR1 MNHEY and CDR2 SMNVEV (reference sequence). With V trimmed by 8 bases and J by 8 bases, 11 bases remained unmatched. The CDR3 loop is CASATRQGARGYTF. The DNA for the CDR3 is TGTGCCAGCGCTACGAGACAGGGGGCGCGAGGCTACACCTTC.

The V gene is TRBV7-3, the J gene TRBJ1-1; D gene ambiguous. Germline V gives CDR1 SGHTA, CDR2 FQGTGA. V dropped 1 base and J dropped 2 bases, with 5 bases sitting between them. There are 13 residues in the CDR3. CDR3 amino acids: CASSLSRNTEAFF. The DNA for the CDR3 is TGTGCCAGCAGCTTAAGCAGAAACACTGAAGCTTTCTTT.

The chain carries TRBV12-5 and TRBJ2-7; a possible D gene is TRBD1 (5 bases). CDR3 length: 14 amino acids. CDR1 LGHNT and CDR2 FRNRAP come from the germline V gene. Trimming took 1 base from V and 4 from J, leaving 11 bases between them. CDR3 in amino acids: CASGLETGAYEQYF. The CDR3 nucleotides read TGTGCTAGTGGTTTGGAGACTGGGGCTTACGAGCAGTACTTC.

The chain has TRBV15 and TRBJ2-7; D ambiguous. Trimming stripped 0 bases from V and 3 bases from J, with 15 bases between. The CDR3 is 16 residues long. Germline V CDR1 and CDR2: LNHNV, YYDKDF (reference sequence). As DNA, the CDR3 is TGTGCCACCAGCAGAGATTCGGCGGCTAGGAGCTACGAGCAGTACTTC. Translating it yields CATSRDSAARSYEQYF.

The chain couples TRBV19 to TRBJ2-6, with D perhaps matching TRBD1 or TRBD2 (7 bases each). The germline CDR1 and CDR2 sequences are LNHDA and SQIVND (reference sequence). The ends were cut back, 8 bases at V and 2 bases at J, with 16 bases in the middle. This CDR3 comprises 16 residues. The CDR3 sequence is CASQGGQAPGANVLTF. The CDR3 nucleotides are TGTGCCAGTCAGGGGGGGCAGGCCCCTGGGGCCAACGTCCTGACTTTC.

The J gene is TRBJ2-7, the V gene TRBV15; the D is unclear. Trimming shortened V by 1 base and J by 6 bases, and 7 bases separated the two germline ends. The CDR3 is 12 residues long. CDR1 is LNHNV and CDR2 is YYDKDF in the germline V gene (reference sequence). The chain's CDR3 is CATSRASAEQYF. CDR3 in DNA: TGTGCCACCAGCAGAGCTTCGGCCGAGCAGTACTTC.

V is TRBV6-1 and J is TRBJ2-7; D remains ambiguous. This CDR3 spans 11 amino acids. V was pared by 6 bases and J by 3 bases, with 6 bases between. Germline-derived CDR1 and CDR2 are MNHNS and SASEGT. The DNA of the CDR3 is TGTGCCAGCAGCGAGGACTACGAGCAGTACTTC. Protein product: CASSEDYEQYF.

This clone was seen just once. V and J are TRBV6-1 and TRBJ1-5, with D possibly matching TRBD1 (6 bases). This CDR3 is 16 amino acids long. Germline V gene data show CDR1 as MNHNS and CDR2 as SASEGT. V lost 3 bases, J lost 0 bases, and 12 bases lay in between. CDR3 DNA: TGTGCCAGCAGTGAGAGTAGGACAGCTAGCAATCAGCCCCAGCATTTT. Translating it yields CASSESRTASNQPQHF.